This entry concerns a single T cell receptor (beta chain). Germline V lookup: CDR1 SNHLY, CDR2 FYNNEI. The length of the CDR3 is 13 residues. V was trimmed by 10 bases and J by 0 bases, leaving 13 bases between them. The data belong to a study of blood T cell repertoires in COVID-19. Produced via immunoSEQ multiplex PCR; TCRdb's table is partial and in-frame only. The table records approximately 300,000 clones, roughly 90% of them present only once. This sequence joins TRBV2 and TRBJ2-7; TRBD2 might be the D (5 bases). Sequencing was carried out using peripheral blood. This TCR came from a man aged 18 to 30 who had recovered from COVID-19. The CDR3 nucleotides are TGTGCCACCCTTCGGACTCTCTCCTACGAGCAGTACTTC. Its translation is CATLRTLSYEQYF.